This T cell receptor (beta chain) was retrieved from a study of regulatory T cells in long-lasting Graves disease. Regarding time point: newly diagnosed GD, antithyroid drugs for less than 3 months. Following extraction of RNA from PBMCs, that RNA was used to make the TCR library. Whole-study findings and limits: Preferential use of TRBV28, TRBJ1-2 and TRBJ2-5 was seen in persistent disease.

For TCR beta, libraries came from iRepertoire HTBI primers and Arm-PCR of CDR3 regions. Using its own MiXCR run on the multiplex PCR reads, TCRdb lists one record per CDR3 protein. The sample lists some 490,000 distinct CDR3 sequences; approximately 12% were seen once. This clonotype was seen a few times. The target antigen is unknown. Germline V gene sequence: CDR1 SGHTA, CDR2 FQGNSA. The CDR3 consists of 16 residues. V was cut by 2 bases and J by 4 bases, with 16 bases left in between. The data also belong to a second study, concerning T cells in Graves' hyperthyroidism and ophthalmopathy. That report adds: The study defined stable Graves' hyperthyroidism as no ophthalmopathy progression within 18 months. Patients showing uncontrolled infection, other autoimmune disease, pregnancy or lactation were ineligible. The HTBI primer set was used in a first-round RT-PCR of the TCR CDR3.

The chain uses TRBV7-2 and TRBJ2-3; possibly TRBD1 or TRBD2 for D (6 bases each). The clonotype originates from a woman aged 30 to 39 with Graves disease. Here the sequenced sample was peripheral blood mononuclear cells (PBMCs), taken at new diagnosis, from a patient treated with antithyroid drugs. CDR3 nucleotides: TGTGCCAGCAGCTTAAAAACGGGGGCGATCGCAGATACGCAGTATTTT. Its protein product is CASSLKTGAIADTQYF. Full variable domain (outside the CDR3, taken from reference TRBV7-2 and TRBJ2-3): GAGVSQSPSNKVTEKGKDVELRCDPISGHTALYWYRQSLGQGLEFLIYFQGNSAPDKSGLPSDRFSAERTGGSVSTLTIQRTQQEDSAVYLCASSLKTGAIADTQYFGPGTRLTVL.